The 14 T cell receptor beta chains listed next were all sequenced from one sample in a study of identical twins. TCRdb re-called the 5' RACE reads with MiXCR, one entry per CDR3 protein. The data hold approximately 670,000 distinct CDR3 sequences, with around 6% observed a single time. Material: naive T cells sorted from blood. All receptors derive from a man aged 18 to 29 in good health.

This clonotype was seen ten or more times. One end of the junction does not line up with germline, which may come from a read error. The CDR3 spells CASSTPGQRHF. CDR3 DNA sequence: TGTGCCAGCAGTACTCCGGGACAGAGGCACTTC. The chain uses TRBV6-2 or TRBV6-3 and TRBJ2-7; 7 positions match TRBD1. There are 11 residues in the CDR3. The germline V gene encodes CDR1 MNHEY and CDR2 SVGEGT.

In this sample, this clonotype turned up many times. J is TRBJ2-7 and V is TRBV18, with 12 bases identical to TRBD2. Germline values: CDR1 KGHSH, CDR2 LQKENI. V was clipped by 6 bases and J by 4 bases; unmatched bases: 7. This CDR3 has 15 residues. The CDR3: CASSRTSGESYEQYF. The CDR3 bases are TGTGCCAGCTCGCGGACTAGCGGGGAGTCTTACGAGCAGTACTTC.

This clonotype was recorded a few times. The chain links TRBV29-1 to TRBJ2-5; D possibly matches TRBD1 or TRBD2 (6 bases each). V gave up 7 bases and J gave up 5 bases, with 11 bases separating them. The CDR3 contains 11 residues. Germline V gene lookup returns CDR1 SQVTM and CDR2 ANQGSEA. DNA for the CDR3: TGCAGCGGGGGGGCGGTGGAGACCCAGTACTTC. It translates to CSGGAVETQYF.

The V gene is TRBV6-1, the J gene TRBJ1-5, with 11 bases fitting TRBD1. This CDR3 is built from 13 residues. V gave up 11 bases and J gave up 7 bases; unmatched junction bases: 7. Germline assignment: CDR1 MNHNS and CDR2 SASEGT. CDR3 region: CACGQGAGQPQHF. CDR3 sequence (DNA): TGTGCCTGCGGACAGGGGGCTGGACAGCCCCAGCATTTT.

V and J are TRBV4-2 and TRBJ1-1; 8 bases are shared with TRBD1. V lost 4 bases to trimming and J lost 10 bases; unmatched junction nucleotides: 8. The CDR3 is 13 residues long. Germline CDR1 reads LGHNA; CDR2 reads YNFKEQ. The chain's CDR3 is CASSPNSDRGAFF. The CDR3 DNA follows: TGTGCCAGCAGCCCGAATTCCGACAGGGGAGCTTTCTTT.

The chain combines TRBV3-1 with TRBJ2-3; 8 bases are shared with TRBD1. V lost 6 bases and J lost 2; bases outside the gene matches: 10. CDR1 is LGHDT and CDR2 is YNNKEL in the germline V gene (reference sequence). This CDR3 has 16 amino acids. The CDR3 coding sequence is TGTGCCAGCAGTCCCGGACAGGGACCCTCCACAGATACGCAGTATTTT. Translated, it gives CASSPGQGPSTDTQYF.

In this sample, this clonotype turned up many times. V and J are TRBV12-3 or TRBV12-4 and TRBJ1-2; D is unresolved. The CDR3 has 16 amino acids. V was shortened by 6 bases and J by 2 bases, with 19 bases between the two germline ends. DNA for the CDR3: TGTGCCAGCAGCTTCTCGCTAGGAATTGAGAACTATGGCTACACCTTC. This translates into CASSFSLGIENYGYTF.

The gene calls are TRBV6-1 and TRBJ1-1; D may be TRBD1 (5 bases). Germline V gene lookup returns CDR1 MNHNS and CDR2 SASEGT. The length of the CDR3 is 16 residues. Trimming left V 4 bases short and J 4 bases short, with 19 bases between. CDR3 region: CASSVRAGRRGTEAFF. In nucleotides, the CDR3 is TGTGCCAGCAGTGTTCGAGCAGGGCGGCGGGGCACTGAAGCTTTCTTT.

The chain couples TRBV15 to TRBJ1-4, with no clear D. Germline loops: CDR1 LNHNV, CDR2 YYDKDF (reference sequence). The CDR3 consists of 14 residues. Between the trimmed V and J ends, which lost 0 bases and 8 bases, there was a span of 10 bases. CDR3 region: CATSRDRRGEKLFF. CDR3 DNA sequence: TGTGCCACCAGCAGAGATCGGCGGGGAGAAAAACTGTTTTTT.

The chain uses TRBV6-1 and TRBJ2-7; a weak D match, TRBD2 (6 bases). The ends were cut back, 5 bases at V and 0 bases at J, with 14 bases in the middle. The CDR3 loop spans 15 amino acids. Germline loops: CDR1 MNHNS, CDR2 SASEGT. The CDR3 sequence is CASSKLSGRSYEQYV. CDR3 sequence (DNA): TGTGCCAGCAGTAAGTTAAGCGGGCGCTCCTACGAGCAGTACGTC.

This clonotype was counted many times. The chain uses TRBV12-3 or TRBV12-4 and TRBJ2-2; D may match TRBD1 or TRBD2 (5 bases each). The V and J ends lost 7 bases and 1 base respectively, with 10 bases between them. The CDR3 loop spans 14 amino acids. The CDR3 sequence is CASIRDLNTGELFF. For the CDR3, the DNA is TGTGCCAGCATCCGGGACCTGAACACCGGGGAGCTGTTTTTT.

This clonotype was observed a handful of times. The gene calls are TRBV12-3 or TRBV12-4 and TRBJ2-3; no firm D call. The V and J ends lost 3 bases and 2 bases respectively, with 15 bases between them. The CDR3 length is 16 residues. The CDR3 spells CASSFFIWGFTDTQYF. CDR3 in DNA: TGTGCCAGCAGTTTTTTTATTTGGGGATTCACAGATACGCAGTATTTT.

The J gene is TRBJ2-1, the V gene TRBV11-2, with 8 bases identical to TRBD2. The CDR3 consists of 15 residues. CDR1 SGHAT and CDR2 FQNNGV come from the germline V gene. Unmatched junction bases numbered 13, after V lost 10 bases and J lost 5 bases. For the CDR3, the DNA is TGTGCCACCCTTCCCAAGCGGGAGAATAACAATGAGCAGTTCTTC. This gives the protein CATLPKRENNNEQFF.

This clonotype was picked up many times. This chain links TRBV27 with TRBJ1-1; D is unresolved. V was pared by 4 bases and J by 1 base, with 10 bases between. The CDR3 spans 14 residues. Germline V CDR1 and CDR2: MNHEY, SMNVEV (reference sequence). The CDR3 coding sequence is TGTGCCAGCAGTTCTTTAGATTGGAACACTGAAGCTTTCTTT. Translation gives CASSSLDWNTEAFF.